This T cell receptor (beta chain) was documented in a study of shared clonotypes between healthy human individuals. Overall study findings and caveats: Relative to their counterparts shared across all four donors, non-shared clonotypes exhibited diminished generation probabilities. Rarefaction showed that sequencing of sorted subsets was incomplete (despite large depth).

With regard to this clone: The antigen is unknown.

From germline, CDR1 is SGHRS and CDR2 YFSETQ. This CDR3 is 15 amino acids long. After removal of 1 base from V and 8 bases from J, the junction contained 7 bases not matched to a gene. It was at deep level that the assay was run. Using immunoSEQ multiplex PCR, the repertoire was profiled, and TCRdb retains in-frame clones only, with some absent. The sample records 85,000 to 100,000 clones, 60% to 75% being singletons. The rearrangement joins TRBV5-1 to TRBJ2-1; 9 bases line up with TRBD2. The origin of this receptor is a man aged 25 to 45 in good health. Specimen: memory CD8+ T cells sorted from blood. Indicated subset: CD45RO+ cells pooled with CCR7-negative TemRA cells. For the CDR3, the DNA is TGCGCCAGCAGCTTGCTGGCGGGAGGGGGCTATGAGCAGTTCTTC. Translating it yields CASSLLAGGGYEQFF.